A selection of T cell receptor beta chains follows, all from one sample in a study of radiation and T cells in renal cell carcinoma. TCRdb keeps only in-frame clones here, not all; method: immunoSEQ multiplex PCR. The sample records fewer than 150,000 clones, more than 75% being singletons. The specimen comprised blood, sampled from a patient whose treatment included radiotherapy and nephrectomy. Receptor source: a woman in her sixties or seventies with renal cell carcinoma. Each CDR3 is given without its conserved first and last residue.

CDR3 protein: ASSLDRGRDQPQH
V gene: TRBV27
J gene: TRBJ1-5

CDR3 protein: ASSQELTSVYAGELF
V gene: TRBV14
J gene: TRBJ2-2

CDR3 protein: ASRGTGLSNQPQH
V gene: TRBV6-6
J gene: TRBJ1-5

CDR3 protein: ASSVEVGGTSYNEQF
V gene: TRBV9
J gene: TRBJ2-1

CDR3 protein: ASSWTGLHNEQF
V gene: TRBV5-1
J gene: TRBJ2-1

CDR3 protein: ASSLVGGGAGNTIY
V gene: TRBV7-2
J gene: TRBJ1-3

CDR3 protein: ASSLGLLPGQTYEQY
V gene: TRBV11-3
J gene: TRBJ2-7

CDR3 protein: ASSLEGASNQPQH
V gene: TRBV27
J gene: TRBJ1-5

CDR3 protein: ASSGLAGGVTGELF
V gene: TRBV6-1
J gene: TRBJ2-2

CDR3 protein: ASSWDRGSGTIY
V gene: TRBV5-4
J gene: TRBJ1-3

CDR3 protein: ASSVEGDRPYEQY
V gene: TRBV9
J gene: TRBJ2-7

CDR3 protein: ASSLSGRTEAF
V gene: TRBV19
J gene: TRBJ1-1

CDR3 protein: ASSTGLSGNTIY
V gene: TRBV27
J gene: TRBJ1-3

CDR3 protein: ATSRGGSEKLF
V gene: TRBV15
J gene: TRBJ1-4

CDR3 protein: ASSIRQGADNQPQH
V gene: TRBV19
J gene: TRBJ1-5

CDR3 protein: ASSLPGRAGGYT
V gene: TRBV5-4
J gene: TRBJ1-2

CDR3 protein: ASRGRRGNTEAF
V gene: TRBV6-6
J gene: TRBJ1-1

CDR3 protein: ASRAFGGTGNTIY
V gene: TRBV6-1
J gene: TRBJ1-3

CDR3 protein: ASSLRTEQSQVEQY
V gene: TRBV5-1
J gene: TRBJ2-7

CDR3 protein: ASSLRQGAGELF
V gene: TRBV11-2
J gene: TRBJ2-2

CDR3 protein: ASSLGLGGWDTQY
V gene: TRBV5-6
J gene: TRBJ2-3

CDR3 protein: ASSELFQRAPNTDTQY
V gene: TRBV5-1
J gene: TRBJ2-3

CDR3 protein: ASSRRTVSGNTIY
V gene: TRBV21-1
J gene: TRBJ1-3

CDR3 protein: ASSSGTAVEAF
V gene: TRBV7-3
J gene: TRBJ1-1

CDR3 protein: ASGDRAPYEQY
V gene: TRBV6-1
J gene: TRBJ2-7

CDR3 protein: ASSFADYNEQF
V gene: TRBV5-6
J gene: TRBJ2-1

CDR3 protein: ASSPGGGYEQY
V gene: TRBV18
J gene: TRBJ2-7

CDR3 protein: ASSQTGQGSTEAF
V gene: TRBV4-1
J gene: TRBJ1-1

CDR3 protein: ASSSPSTSGATDTQY
V gene: TRBV5-1
J gene: TRBJ2-3

CDR3 protein: ASSHLQVMNTEAF
V gene: TRBV6-5
J gene: TRBJ1-1

CDR3 protein: ATSPAGLETQY
V gene: TRBV6-1
J gene: TRBJ2-5

CDR3 protein: ASSFMGLAGGQETQY
V gene: TRBV28
J gene: TRBJ2-5

CDR3 protein: ASSYVARGLSPLH
V gene: TRBV6-5
J gene: TRBJ1-6

CDR3 protein: ASSQGYRGDVETQY
V gene: TRBV14
J gene: TRBJ2-5

CDR3 protein: ASSWGAGSSYEQY
V gene: TRBV28
J gene: TRBJ2-7

CDR3 protein: AWSRLSSDKGTQY
V gene: TRBV30
J gene: TRBJ2-5

CDR3 protein: ASSLGQGIDTQY
V gene: TRBV7-2
J gene: TRBJ2-3

CDR3 protein: ASSFRDTSGEKLF
V gene: TRBV11-3
J gene: TRBJ1-4

CDR3 protein: ASSPSTGAGANVLT
V gene: TRBV9
J gene: TRBJ2-6

CDR3 protein: ASSAGTGYT
V gene: TRBV19
J gene: TRBJ1-2

CDR3 protein: ASSLIGADTQY
V gene: TRBV7-9
J gene: TRBJ2-3

CDR3 protein: ASSRATGDGHTIY
V gene: TRBV5-1
J gene: TRBJ1-3

CDR3 protein: ASSLNGSPLH
V gene: TRBV27
J gene: TRBJ1-6

CDR3 protein: ASSLVLAGAEQY
V gene: TRBV5-1
J gene: TRBJ2-7

CDR3 protein: ASIGPDTQY
V gene: TRBV6-6
J gene: TRBJ2-3

CDR3 protein: ASSEALAGGELF
V gene: TRBV2
J gene: TRBJ2-2

CDR3 protein: ASSLYGTTKTQY
V gene: TRBV27
J gene: TRBJ2-5

CDR3 protein: ASRLDRVYGNQPQH
V gene: TRBV27
J gene: TRBJ1-5

CDR3 protein: ASSRDRVNYEQY
V gene: TRBV27
J gene: TRBJ2-7

CDR3 protein: ASSQGGAANEKLF
V gene: TRBV4-2
J gene: TRBJ1-4